One and the same sample provided the 27 T cell receptor beta chains below, sequenced in a study of vaccination and CD4 T cells after COVID-19. No antigen is known for these receptors. This sample's treatment: roughly 11-day PBMC culture with coronavirus spike peptide pools or control peptides (ViraFEST assay). Sequencing of DNA taken from cultured CD4+ T cells relied on the Oncomine TCR Beta short-read assay. TCRdb analysed the PCR reads with MiXCR anew, one entry per CDR3 protein. The table has approximately 23,000 distinct CDR3 sequences, around half seen once; the top ten hold 25% to 30%. This sample comprised CD4+ T cells from blood, cultured in vitro, obtained before SARS-CoV-2 vaccination. The receptors here all came from a human donor who received a COVID-19 vaccine.

This clonotype was found a few times. V gene TRBV2 combines with J gene TRBJ1-2; no clear D. Trimming took off 7 bases at V and 5 bases at J, with 14 bases between the two ends. CDR3 size: 13 residues. Germline-derived CDR1 and CDR2 are SNHLY and FYNNEI. Written as DNA, the CDR3 is TGTGCCAGCACGCCATCGGGAACGTATGGCTACACCTTC. Its protein is CASTPSGTYGYTF.

This clonotype has just a few counts. The chain employs TRBV12-3 or TRBV12-4 and TRBJ1-1, with 8 bases identical to TRBD1. V gave up 2 bases and J gave up 7 bases; unmatched junction bases: 9. The CDR3 totals 15 residues. Here the CDR3 reads CASSLTPDRDNEAFF. The CDR3 bases are TGTGCCAGCAGTTTAACGCCGGACAGGGACAATGAAGCTTTCTTT.

The rearrangement joins TRBV5-4 to TRBJ2-3; 12 bases map to TRBD2. Per the germline V gene, CDR1 is SGHNT and CDR2 is YYREEE (reference sequence). V dropped 5 bases and J dropped 2; count of bases not matched to a gene: 6. The CDR3 consists of 16 residues. The CDR3 DNA reads TGTGCCAGCAGTATTGGACTAGCGGGGACCACAGATACGCAGTATTTT. As protein: CASSIGLAGTTDTQYF.

This chain links TRBV15 with TRBJ2-7; 9 bases are a match to TRBD2. CDR3 length: 15 residues. Germline-derived CDR1 and CDR2 are LNHNV and YYDKDF (reference sequence). The V segment lost 1 base and the J segment 2 bases; nucleotides outside the gene matches: 3. The CDR3 reads CATSRGRGGAYEQYF. CDR3 sequence (DNA): TGTGCCACCAGCAGAGGACGCGGGGGGGCCTACGAGCAGTACTTC.

The V and J genes are TRBV10-1 and TRBJ2-7; TRBD2 matches at 11 bases. After removal of 5 bases from V and 5 bases from J, the junction contained 5 bases not matched to a gene. The V gene's germline CDR1 is WNHNN and CDR2 SYGVQD (reference sequence). The CDR3 covers 14 residues. CDR3 nucleotides: TGCGCCAGCAGTTCTAGCGGGGGGATGGACGAGCAGTACTTC. Amino acid sequence: CASSSSGGMDEQYF.

This clonotype was counted a few times. The chain combines TRBV12-3 or TRBV12-4 with TRBJ1-5; tentatively, D is TRBD1 (6 bases). This CDR3 is 14 amino acids long. Trimming removed 1 base at V and 5 bases at J, with 9 bases between. CDR3 loop: CASSLGRGDQPQHF. DNA for the CDR3: TGTGCCAGCAGTTTAGGCAGGGGAGATCAGCCCCAGCATTTT.

The gene calls are TRBV15 and TRBJ1-2, with 12 nucleotides matching TRBD1. Losses at the gene ends were 7 bases for V and 3 bases for J; bases not matched to a gene: 6. Germline CDR1 and CDR2: LNHNV and YYDKDF (reference sequence). The CDR3 totals 15 residues. The CDR3 nucleotides are TGTGCCACCATGGGACAGGGGGCTAGAGACTATGGCTACACCTTC. Residues: CATMGQGARDYGYTF.

This clonotype was seen a handful of times. The CDR3 nucleotides read TGTGCCAGCAGCCAGAGGGGACAGACTGAAGCTTTCTTT. Translation gives CASSQRGQTEAFF. V and J are TRBV7-9 and TRBJ1-1; the match to TRBD1 covers 7 bases. Germline V gene sequence: CDR1 SEHNR, CDR2 FQNEAQ (reference sequence). After removal of 5 bases from V and 5 bases from J, the junction contained 5 bases not matched to a gene. CDR3 length equals 13 residues.

This clonotype was detected only a few times. The rearrangement uses TRBV20-1 and TRBJ2-5, with unresolved D. Deletions cut 3 bases from V and 5 bases from J, with 16 bases between. The CDR3 covers 14 residues. Per the germline V gene, CDR1 is DFQATT and CDR2 is SNEGSKA (reference sequence). CDR3 nucleotides: TGCAGTGCTAGTGGCCTCCTAGTTCGGGAGACCCAGTACTTC. Its translation: CSASGLLVRETQYF.

V gene TRBV6-5 combines with J gene TRBJ1-5; no reliable D call. The germline V gene encodes CDR1 MNHEY and CDR2 SVGAGI. V gave up 0 bases and J gave up 7 bases, with 10 bases separating them. CDR3 length: 14 amino acids. The CDR3 region is CASSYSQAGQPQHF. The CDR3 DNA reads as TGTGCCAGCAGTTACTCGCAGGCCGGGCAGCCCCAGCATTTT.

This chain connects TRBV25-1 to TRBJ2-7; D is uncertain. The CDR3 extends over 11 amino acids. The V end was cut by 5 bases, the J end by 3 bases, with 5 bases between. Per germline, CDR1 MGHDK and CDR2 SYGVNS. CDR3 in amino acids: CASSRVYEQYF. The CDR3 region has the DNA TGTGCCAGCAGTCGGGTCTACGAGCAGTACTTC.

This rearrangement joins TRBV19 to TRBJ2-1, with 9 bases fitting TRBD1. V trimming: 6 bases; J trimming: 2 bases; junction bases outside the gene matches: 8. CDR1 LNHDA and CDR2 SQIVND come from the germline V gene (reference sequence). The CDR3 is 16 residues long. The CDR3 sequence: CASRRMNRGPYNEQFF. The CDR3 DNA reads TGTGCCAGTAGGCGGATGAACAGGGGGCCCTACAATGAGCAGTTCTTC.

The chain couples TRBV6-5 to TRBJ1-5; no reliable D call. This CDR3 region has 18 residues. Germline CDR1 MNHEY, CDR2 SVGAGI. Trimming pared 2 bases from V and 2 bases from J, leaving 19 bases between. CDR3 region: CASSYGLRGSFGNQPQHF. The DNA of the CDR3 is TGTGCCAGCAGTTACGGCCTCCGAGGGAGTTTCGGCAATCAGCCCCAGCATTTT.

The rearrangement joins TRBV24-1 to TRBJ2-2; 9 bases map to TRBD1. Germline V gene lookup returns CDR1 KGHDR and CDR2 SFDVKD. The CDR3 loop spans 17 amino acids. V shed 3 bases, J shed 4 bases, and the junction held 8 bases outside the gene matches. The CDR3 DNA sequence: TGTGCCACCAGTGATCCCCCGGGACAGGGAGGCACCGGGGAGCTGTTTTTT. Translated, it gives CATSDPPGQGGTGELFF.

The V and J genes are TRBV2 and TRBJ1-4; 10 bases agree with TRBD1. CDR1 is SNHLY, CDR2 FYNNEI, per germline. The V and J ends lost 2 bases and 8 bases, in that order; junction bases with no gene match: 5. The CDR3 is made up of 15 amino acids. CDR3 sequence: CASSERGDRGEKLFF. DNA for the CDR3: TGTGCCAGCAGTGAAAGAGGGGACAGGGGCGAAAAACTGTTTTTT.

This clonotype showed up just a few times. V usage is TRBV5-1 and J usage is TRBJ1-1; D perhaps matches TRBD1 (6 bases). V lost 0 bases, J lost 8 bases, and 17 bases lay in between. This CDR3 comprises 15 residues. The germline V gene encodes CDR1 SGHRS and CDR2 YFSETQ. The CDR3 protein is CASSLGGLGIGEAFF. The CDR3 nucleotides are TGCGCCAGCAGCTTGGGGGGGCTGGGGATCGGAGAAGCTTTCTTT.

The genes are TRBV20-1 and TRBJ2-5, with TRBD2 identical over 8 bases. Germline values: CDR1 DFQATT, CDR2 SNEGSKA (reference sequence). The CDR3 runs 15 residues. V shed 6 bases, J shed 1 base, and the junction held 10 bases outside the gene matches. The CDR3: CSANEERGSQETQYF. For the CDR3, the DNA is TGCAGTGCAAACGAGGAGCGGGGGTCCCAAGAGACCCAGTACTTC.

The chain uses TRBV19 and TRBJ2-5, with 10 nucleotides matching TRBD2. Trimming at V came to 3 bases and at J to 1 base, leaving 2 bases not matched to a gene. From germline, CDR1 is LNHDA and CDR2 SQIVND (reference sequence). This CDR3 has 15 residues. CDR3 sequence: CASSITSGTQETQYF. In DNA form, the CDR3 reads TGTGCCAGTAGTATTACTAGCGGGACCCAAGAGACCCAGTACTTC.

V and J are TRBV5-8 and TRBJ1-1, with D uncertain. The germline V and J ends were trimmed by 2 bases and 10 bases, with 18 bases remaining between them. The CDR3 has 14 residues. Germline-derived CDR1 and CDR2 are SGHTS and YDEGEE. The CDR3: CASSFETSLQRAFF. In nucleotides, the CDR3 is TGTGCCAGCAGCTTCGAAACCTCTCTACAGAGAGCTTTCTTT.

This clonotype has only a few counts. This rearrangement joins TRBV2 to TRBJ1-6; D possibly corresponds to TRBD1 (5 bases). The CDR3 is 15 residues long. V lost 5 bases and J 7 bases, leaving 15 bases between the germline ends. CDR1 and CDR2 (germline): SNHLY, FYNNEI. The CDR3 DNA reads as TGTGCCAGCAGTCAAGACAGAGGAGGGAATTCACCCCTCCACTTT. It specifies CASSQDRGGNSPLHF.

This clonotype was counted between two and nine times. This rearrangement joins TRBV6-4 to TRBJ1-4; TRBD1 agrees at 9 bases. Germline V CDR1 and CDR2: MRHNA, SNTAGT. The CDR3 is 15 amino acids. V lost 7 bases to trimming and J lost 6 bases; unmatched junction nucleotides: 9. The CDR3 spells CASIARDREYEKLFF. DNA for the CDR3: TGTGCCAGCATTGCCCGGGACAGGGAGTATGAAAAACTGTTTTTT.

The chain joins TRBV20-1 to TRBJ2-3; 12 bases match TRBD2. CDR3 length: 14 amino acids. Unmatched junction bases numbered 5, after V lost 6 bases and J lost 4 bases. The germline CDR1 and CDR2 sequences are DFQATT and SNEGSKA (reference sequence). CDR3 DNA: TGCAGTGCCCTGCGACTAGCGGGGGCAGATACGCAGTATTTT. As protein: CSALRLAGADTQYF.

This sequence joins TRBV7-9 and TRBJ2-2, with no clear D. V was cut by 5 bases and J by 3 bases, with 13 bases left in between. The CDR3 has 15 amino acids. Germline CDR1 reads SEHNR; CDR2 reads FQNEAQ (reference sequence). The CDR3 DNA reads as TGTGCCAGCAGCCTAGGAGTGTCGGACACCGGGGAGCTGTTTTTT. It translates to CASSLGVSDTGELFF.

The chain carries TRBV6-1 and TRBJ1-2; unclear D gene. CDR3 length: 13 amino acids. Looked up from germline, CDR1 is MNHNS and CDR2 is SASEGT. Trimming stripped 5 bases from V and 1 base from J, with 8 bases between. CDR3 amino acids: CASSPFVNYGYTF. Written as DNA, the CDR3 is TGTGCCAGCAGTCCTTTCGTTAACTATGGCTACACCTTC.

This clonotype was picked up one time. The chain uses TRBV12-3 or TRBV12-4 and TRBJ1-3; TRBD1 agrees at 8 bases. This CDR3 is 15 amino acids long. V lost 2 bases, J lost 3 bases, and 3 bases stayed unmatched. The CDR3 DNA is TGTGCCAGCAGTTTACCGGGACAGGTTGGAAACACCATATATTTT. Amino acid sequence: CASSLPGQVGNTIYF.

This clonotype was observed a handful of times. This CDR3 is CASSRSTSGGTDTQYF. CDR3 in DNA: TGTGCCAGTAGTAGATCGACTAGCGGGGGCACAGATACGCAGTATTTT. The chain has TRBV19 and TRBJ2-3; 11 bases match TRBD2. The CDR3 consists of 16 residues. Trimming at V came to 4 bases and at J to 1 base, leaving 4 bases not matched to a gene. Germline loops: CDR1 LNHDA, CDR2 SQIVND (reference sequence).

V gene TRBV19 combines with J gene TRBJ1-5; a possible D gene is TRBD1 (5 bases). Germline V gene data show CDR1 as LNHDA and CDR2 as SQIVND (reference sequence). This CDR3 contains 14 residues. V was shortened by 1 base and J by 3 bases, with 7 bases between the two germline ends. In nucleotides, the CDR3 is TGTGCCAGTAGTATAGGAGGGACCAATCAGCCCCAGCATTTT. Translation: CASSIGGTNQPQHF. Variable domain in full (rest from reference TRBV19 and TRBJ1-5): DGGITQSPKYLFRKEGQNVTLSCEQNLNHDAMYWYRQDPGQGLRLIYYSQIVNDFQKGDIAEGYSVSREKKESFPLTVTSAQKNPTAFYLCASSIGGTNQPQHFGDGTRLSIL.